These T cell receptor beta chains were read from a single sample in a study of identical twins. MiXCR, run by TCRdb on the 5' RACE reads, gives a single entry per CDR3 protein. The table has about 890,000 distinct CDR3 sequences, over 9% seen once. These same data were also listed under a study on yellow fever vaccine responses in identical twins.

Specimen: PBMCs. The source of these receptors is a woman under 30 in good health. Each CDR3 is given with its conserved first and last residue. D genes are given only for firm matches. Clone size is stated in some rows and not others, as once, few, many or a class when expanded.

CDR3aa,CDR3nt,abundance,j_gene,v_gene,d_gene
CASSQGGRTQETQYF,TGCGCCAGCAGCCAAGGTGGCAGGACCCAAGAGACCCAGTACTTC,.,TRBJ2-5,TRBV4-1,.
CSAKALLLSGREFF,TGCAGTGCTAAAGCTCTCCTCCTGAGCGGGAGGGAGTTCTTC,.,TRBJ2-1,TRBV20-1,TRBD2
CATGTGMNEQFF,TGTGCCACCGGGACAGGGATGAATGAGCAGTTCTTC,.,TRBJ2-1,TRBV6-1,TRBD1
CASSMLAGGLETQYF,TGTGCCAGCAGCATGCTAGCGGGGGGACTTGAGACCCAGTACTTC,few,TRBJ2-5,TRBV6-1,TRBD2
CASRLRGNPRDRGYTF,TGTGCCAGCAGGCTAAGGGGAAACCCCCGGGACCGGGGCTACACCTTC,.,TRBJ1-2,TRBV12-3/TRBV12-4,.
CASSGRGYYEQYF,TGTGCCAGCAGCGGTAGAGGTTATTACGAGCAGTACTTC,.,TRBJ2-7,TRBV27,.
CASSSTGQGDNEQFF,TGTGCCAGCAGTTCCACGGGACAGGGTGATAATGAGCAGTTCTTC,many,TRBJ2-1,TRBV27,TRBD1
CASSELLSLDNEQFF,TGTGCCAGCAGTGAATTACTTAGTTTGGACAATGAGCAGTTCTTC,few,TRBJ2-1,TRBV25-1,.
CASSPPWGRVEQFF,TGTGCCAGCAGCCCGCCTTGGGGTAGGGTTGAGCAGTTCTTC,.,TRBJ2-1,TRBV11-3,.
CASSLGIPNTEAFF,TGTGCCAGCAGTTTAGGGATACCGAACACTGAAGCTTTCTTT,few,TRBJ1-1,TRBV12-3/TRBV12-4,.
CASSQPLAKNIQYF,TGTGCCAGCAGCCAACCCCTAGCCAAAAACATTCAGTACTTC,few,TRBJ2-4,TRBV7-2,.
CASSFASGRAHEQYF,TGCGCCAGCAGCTTTGCTAGCGGGAGGGCCCACGAGCAGTACTTC,many,TRBJ2-7,TRBV5-1,TRBD2
CASMETVYSNQPQHF,TGTGCCAGCATGGAGACTGTTTATAGCAATCAGCCCCAGCATTTT,few,TRBJ1-5,TRBV6-1,.
CSARDFGGSRRNEQFF,TGCAGTGCTAGAGATTTTGGCGGGAGCCGACGAAATGAGCAGTTCTTC,.,TRBJ2-1,TRBV20-1,TRBD2
CASSEIAGAYEQYF,TGCGCCAGCAGTGAGATTGCGGGGGCCTACGAGCAGTACTTC,.,TRBJ2-7,TRBV10-1,TRBD2
CATSDSSGKARINEQFF,TGTGCCACCAGTGATTCCTCAGGGAAGGCCCGGATCAATGAGCAGTTCTTC,.,TRBJ2-1,TRBV24-1,.
CASTRQIYNEQFF,TGTGCCAGCACCCGACAGATCTACAATGAGCAGTTCTTC,many,TRBJ2-1,TRBV7-2,.
CASSQDRGRGEGYTF,TGTGCCAGCAGCCAAGATCGCGGCAGGGGAGAGGGCTACACCTTC,.,TRBJ1-2,TRBV3-1,.
CASSSTGGSEKLFF,TGTGCCAGCAGTTCCACAGGGGGCAGTGAAAAACTGTTTTTT,.,TRBJ1-4,TRBV12-3/TRBV12-4,TRBD1
CASSPAGNYGYTF,TGTGCCAGCAGTCCGGCAGGGAACTATGGCTACACCTTC,many,TRBJ1-2,TRBV6-6,.
CSVGANGLLAGVREQYF,TGCAGTGTCGGGGCTAACGGATTACTAGCGGGAGTGCGCGAGCAGTACTTC,few,TRBJ2-7,TRBV20-1,TRBD2
CASKRETQYF,TGTGCCAGCAAAAGAGAGACCCAGTACTTC,.,TRBJ2-5,TRBV28,.
CASSLSWERARETQYF,TGTGCCAGCAGTTTATCTTGGGAGAGAGCGCGGGAGACCCAGTACTTC,.,TRBJ2-5,TRBV27,.
CATSGADPQETQYF,TGTGCCACCAGTGGGGCGGACCCCCAAGAGACCCAGTACTTC,few,TRBJ2-5,TRBV24-1,.
CATSIRDRNNEQFF,TGTGCCACCAGCATACGGGACAGAAACAATGAGCAGTTCTTC,.,TRBJ2-1,TRBV15,TRBD1
CASKEPPGVSGQETQYF,TGTGCCAGCAAGGAACCGCCGGGGGTTAGCGGGCAAGAGACCCAGTACTTC,few,TRBJ2-5,TRBV12-3/TRBV12-4,TRBD2
CSVEKEGTSGLEQFF,TGCAGCGTTGAAAAGGAAGGGACTAGCGGACTGGAGCAGTTCTTC,.,TRBJ2-1,TRBV29-1,TRBD2
CASTPGGVAGSYNEQFF,TGTGCCAGCACCCCCGGCGGCGTAGCGGGCAGTTACAATGAGCAGTTCTTC,.,TRBJ2-1,TRBV27,TRBD2
CATHRPDGRNYNEQFF,TGCGCCACCCACCGCCCTGACGGGAGGAACTACAATGAGCAGTTCTTC,.,TRBJ2-1,TRBV10-2,TRBD2
CATSDWGGRGTDTQYF,TGTGCCACCAGTGATTGGGGCGGGAGAGGGACAGATACGCAGTATTTT,many,TRBJ2-3,TRBV24-1,TRBD2
CSAAGLAGGRETQYF,TGCAGTGCTGCTGGACTAGCGGGGGGGCGGGAGACCCAGTACTTC,.,TRBJ2-5,TRBV20-1,TRBD2
CASSPHGGATEAFF,TGTGCCAGCAGCCCCCACGGGGGCGCGACTGAAGCTTTCTTT,many,TRBJ1-1,TRBV9,.
CASAGGGHQPQHF,TGTGCCAGCGCCGGGGGGGGGCATCAGCCCCAGCATTTT,.,TRBJ1-5,TRBV6-1,.
CASSLGGSSHYGYTF,TGTGCCAGCAGCTTAGGAGGGAGCAGCCATTATGGCTACACCTTC,few,TRBJ1-2,TRBV7-9,.
CSGYRVSGTEAFF,TGCAGCGGATACAGGGTGTCGGGCACTGAAGCTTTCTTT,many,TRBJ1-1,TRBV29-1,.
CASSFLSPLAGVYTGELFF,TGTGCCAGCAGTTTCCTCTCTCCACTAGCGGGAGTGTACACCGGGGAGCTGTTTTTT,many,TRBJ2-2,TRBV12-3/TRBV12-4,TRBD2
CASSDFSGTEAIGYTF,TGTGCCAGCAGTGACTTTTCCGGGACCGAGGCTATTGGCTACACCTTC,.,TRBJ1-2,TRBV6-1,.
CASSEAGGAYEQYF,TGTGCCAGCAGTGAAGCTGGCGGGGCCTACGAGCAGTACTTC,few,TRBJ2-7,TRBV2,.
CASSPTGDHGYTF,TGTGCCAGCAGCCCCACAGGGGATCATGGCTACACCTTC,.,TRBJ1-2,TRBV5-6,TRBD1
CSARDLGWVTEAFF,TGCAGTGCTAGAGATTTGGGGTGGGTCACTGAAGCTTTCTTT,.,TRBJ1-1,TRBV20-1,.
CASSRGWGTDQPQHF,TGTGCCAGCAGTAGGGGCTGGGGTACCGATCAGCCCCAGCATTTT,.,TRBJ1-5,TRBV6-1,.
CASSSLQDNEQFF,TGTGCCAGCAGTTCCCTACAGGACAATGAGCAGTTCTTC,many,TRBJ2-1,TRBV12-3/TRBV12-4,.
CASSLAGQGAVKGAFF,TGTGCCAGCAGTTTAGCGGGACAGGGGGCCGTCAAAGGAGCTTTCTTT,many,TRBJ1-1,TRBV12-3/TRBV12-4,TRBD1
CASSQPDRKTSYEQYF,TGTGCCAGCAGCCAGCCGGACAGGAAAACCTCCTACGAGCAGTACTTC,few,TRBJ2-7,TRBV3-1,TRBD1
CSVARRKVQSSYNEQFF,TGCAGCGTCGCGCGCCGCAAGGTCCAGAGCTCCTACAATGAGCAGTTCTTC,.,TRBJ2-1,TRBV29-1,.
CASSLERQGWPDTQYF,TGTGCCAGCAGCTTGGAAAGGCAGGGGTGGCCAGATACGCAGTATTTT,few,TRBJ2-3,TRBV5-6,.
CASSESPGQGSYEQYF,TGTGCCAGCAGTGAAAGCCCCGGACAGGGGTCCTACGAGCAGTACTTC,few,TRBJ2-7,TRBV6-1,TRBD1
CASSHILGPQETQYF,TGCGCCAGCAGCCACATTCTAGGACCGCAAGAGACCCAGTACTTC,many,TRBJ2-5,TRBV5-1,.